This T cell receptor beta chain is drawn from a study of vaccination and CD4 T cells after COVID-19. CDR3 length equals 15 residues. V was pared by 5 bases and J by 5 bases, with 16 bases between. CDR1 SGHVS and CDR2 FNYEAQ come from the germline V gene. From the PCR reads, TCRdb called clonotypes with MiXCR, one entry per CDR3 protein. The data contain approximately 30,000 distinct CDR3 sequences, 45% to 65% of them singletons. This clonotype occurred a few times. Antigen unknown. Study-wide points: Spike mono-reactivity applied to 304 of 307 vaccine-specific clones detected in convalescent patients.

Time point: late sampling 161 to 241 days after vaccination in a few convalescent patients. This clonotype was sampled from a human donor who had recovered from COVID-19. The specimen comprised CD4+ T cells from blood, sampled about 7 months after SARS-CoV-2 vaccination. J is TRBJ1-5 and V is TRBV7-6; D may be TRBD1 (5 bases). The CDR3 nucleotides are TGTGCCAGCAGCCCCGGAAGGGGTTCCCATCAGCCCCAGCATTTT. Translated: CASSPGRGSHQPQHF.